Below are 11 T cell receptor beta chains sequenced from a single sample in a study of identifying expanded T cells in peripheral blood. Sequencing was performed with immunoSEQ multiplex PCR; in TCRdb, only in-frame clones are kept and a portion is missing. The sample shows about 120,000 clones, roughly 84% of them seen only once. Sequenced sample: blood. These receptor sequences come from a person aged 18 to 70 in good health.

The rearrangement joins TRBV7-2 to TRBJ2-5, with D possibly being TRBD2 (8 bases). CDR3 size: 16 residues. V gave up 7 bases and J gave up 7 bases, with 25 bases separating them. Germline lookup yields CDR1 SGHTA and CDR2 FQGNSA. CDR3 sequence (DNA): TGTGCCAGCACGGGGGGGCTCGGACAGGCAATGGGGACCCAGTACTTC. Translating gives CASTGGLGQAMGTQYF.

The chain combines TRBV6-5 with TRBJ1-2; no firm D call. Per germline, CDR1 MNHEY and CDR2 SVGAGI. This CDR3 comprises 14 residues. Trimming took 1 base from V and 7 from J, leaving 13 bases between them. The CDR3 nucleotides read TGTGCCAGCAGTTACTGGGGAGGGATATTTGGCTACACCTTC. This codes for CASSYWGGIFGYTF.

The rearrangement uses TRBV21-1 and TRBJ2-7; TRBD2 is the table's D call and was not checked against the DNA. TRBV21-1 has pseudogene status. The CDR3 sequence is 14 residues long. The CDR3 DNA reads as TGTGCCAGCAGCAGAGGGGGGGCAACCTACGAGCAGTACTTC. Protein sequence: CASSRGGATYEQYF.

The V and J genes are TRBV13 and TRBJ2-2; TRBD2 matches 8 bases. The junction had 10 bases not matched to a gene; V was cut back by 3 bases and J by 1 base. This CDR3 has 18 residues. Germline loops: CDR1 PRHDT, CDR2 FYEKMQ (reference sequence). The CDR3 DNA reads as TGTGCCAGCAGCTTTGCCTCCAGCGGGGGCCAGAACACCGGGGAGCTGTTTTTT. The encoded protein is CASSFASSGGQNTGELFF. Full variable domain (outside the CDR3, taken from reference TRBV13 and TRBJ2-2): AAGVIQSPRHLIKEKRETATLKCYPIPRHDTVYWYQQGPGQDPQFLISFYEKMQSDKGSIPDRFSAQQFSDYHSELNMSSLELGDSALYFCASSFASSGGQNTGELFFGEGSRLTVL.

The rearrangement joins TRBV4-3 to TRBJ2-1; a weak D match, TRBD2 (7 bases). The CDR3 sequence is 14 residues long. V shed 9 bases and J shed 9 bases, with 21 bases lying between them. Germline values: CDR1 LGHNA, CDR2 YSLEER. This CDR3 is CASSQWEGEGEQFF. The CDR3 DNA reads as TGCGCCAGTTCCCAATGGGAGGGGGAAGGTGAGCAGTTCTTC.

The chain joins TRBV18 to TRBJ1-4; D is perhaps TRBD1 (6 bases). The CDR3 spans 14 residues. Germline CDR1 and CDR2: KGHSH and LQKENI. Trimming took 2 bases from V and 3 from J, leaving 7 bases between them. CDR3 protein: CASSPRTANEKLFF. The CDR3 bases are TGTGCCAGCTCACCAAGGACAGCTAATGAAAAACTGTTTTTT.

This sequence joins TRBV5-1 and TRBJ1-6; perhaps TRBD1 as D (6 bases). CDR3 length equals 15 residues. Germline V gene data show CDR1 as SGHRS and CDR2 as YFSETQ. V lost 4 bases, J lost 10 bases, and 18 bases lay in between. The CDR3 protein is CASSRVPGADSPLHF. DNA of the CDR3: TGCGCCAGCAGCCGCGTCCCGGGGGCTGACTCACCCCTCCACTTT.

The sample holds a few counts of this clone. The chain has TRBV6-5 and TRBJ1-5; maybe TRBD1 (6 bases). The CDR3 extends over 14 amino acids. Germline values: CDR1 MNHEY, CDR2 SVGAGI. Trimming removed 5 bases from V and 5 bases from J, with 13 bases in between. CDR3 in DNA: TGTGCCAGCAGTCGAAGCGAGGGGGATCAGCCCCAGCATTTT. Amino acid sequence: CASSRSEGDQPQHF.

This clone has a handful of counts. The chain joins TRBV7-9 to TRBJ1-4; D is unresolved. CDR3 length: 14 residues. V lost 0 bases and J 8 bases, leaving 10 bases between the germline ends. Germline V gene data show CDR1 as SEHNR and CDR2 as FQNEAQ (reference sequence). The CDR3 DNA sequence: TGTGCCAGCAGCTTAGCGCTCGGGCGAGAAAAACTGTTTTTT. Its translation is CASSLALGREKLFF.

The V and J genes are TRBV2 and TRBJ2-3, with TRBD1 matching 7 bases. The CDR3 is 15 residues long. The germline V gene encodes CDR1 SNHLY and CDR2 FYNNEI. V gave up 6 bases and J gave up 2 bases; unmatched junction bases: 8. The CDR3 is CASSQQGTFTDTQYF. CDR3 sequence (DNA): TGTGCCAGCAGCCAACAGGGGACATTCACAGATACGCAGTATTTT.

The chain uses TRBV7-7 and TRBJ2-5, with D tentatively TRBD1 (6 bases). V lost 2 bases, J lost 3 bases, and 10 bases lay in between. CDR3 size: 14 residues. Germline V gene lookup returns CDR1 SSHAT and CDR2 FNYEAQ (reference sequence). The CDR3 nucleotides are TGTGCCAGCAGCTTATCAGGGGCGAAAGAGACCCAGTACTTC. Translating it yields CASSLSGAKETQYF.